This TCR beta chain is drawn from a study of blood T cell repertoires in COVID-19. Looking at the study overall: Sources were T cells, B-cell-depleted T cells, or PBMCs; the material itself was cDNA or gDNA.

The V end lost 3 bases, the J end lost 1 base, and 6 bases lay between the germline ends. The CDR3 contains 13 residues. Germline assignment: CDR1 SEHNR and CDR2 FQNEAQ (reference sequence). This clone occurred once. Other nucleotide sequences in the sample specify the same CDR3. Assay: immunoSEQ multiplex PCR; the TCRdb copy retains only in-frame clones and omits some. The sample records some 240,000 clones, about four fifths being singletons. The rearrangement uses TRBV7-9 and TRBJ1-1, with D perhaps TRBD1 (5 bases). Sequences were obtained from peripheral blood. The origin of this receptor is a woman aged 80 or over with acute or convalescent COVID-19. This CDR3 reads CASSLQGNTEAFF. In nucleotides, the CDR3 is TGTGCCAGCAGCTTGCAGGGGAACACTGAAGCTTTCTTT.